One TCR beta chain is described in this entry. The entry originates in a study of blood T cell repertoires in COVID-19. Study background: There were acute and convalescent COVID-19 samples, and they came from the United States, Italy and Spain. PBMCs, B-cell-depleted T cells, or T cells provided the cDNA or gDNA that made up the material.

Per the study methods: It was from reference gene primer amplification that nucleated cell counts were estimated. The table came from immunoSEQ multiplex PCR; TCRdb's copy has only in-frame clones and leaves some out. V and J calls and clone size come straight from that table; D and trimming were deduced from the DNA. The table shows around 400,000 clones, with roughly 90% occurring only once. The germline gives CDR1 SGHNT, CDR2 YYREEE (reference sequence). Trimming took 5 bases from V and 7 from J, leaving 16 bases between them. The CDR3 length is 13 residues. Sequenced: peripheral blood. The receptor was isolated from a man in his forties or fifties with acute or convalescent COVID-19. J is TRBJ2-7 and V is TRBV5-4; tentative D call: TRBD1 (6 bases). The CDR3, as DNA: TGTGCCAGCAGTCCGGACAGACCGTCGGAGCAGTACTTC. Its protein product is CASSPDRPSEQYF.